The clone carrying this TCR beta chain has a handful of counts. This sample was included in a study of response to subunit inactivated influenza vaccine. The CDR3 extends over 17 amino acids. The germline CDR1 and CDR2 sequences are MNHEY and SVGEGT. The V and J ends lost 2 bases and 0 bases respectively, with 13 bases between them. TCRdb used MiXCR to reprocess the RT-PCR reads, holding one entry per CDR3 protein. The sample has 650,000 to 850,000 distinct CDR3 sequences, over 11% seen once. The receptor was derived from a man between 45 and 60 years old who received an inactivated influenza vaccine. The chain recombines TRBV6-2 or TRBV6-3 with TRBJ2-2; D is perhaps TRBD1 or TRBD2 (5 bases each). Sequencing used PBMCs from blood, obtained less than 15 days before vaccination. CDR3 in amino acids: CASSYLLGTANTGELFF. CDR3 nucleotide sequence: TGTGCCAGCAGTTACCTCCTCGGGACCGCGAACACCGGGGAGCTGTTTTTT.